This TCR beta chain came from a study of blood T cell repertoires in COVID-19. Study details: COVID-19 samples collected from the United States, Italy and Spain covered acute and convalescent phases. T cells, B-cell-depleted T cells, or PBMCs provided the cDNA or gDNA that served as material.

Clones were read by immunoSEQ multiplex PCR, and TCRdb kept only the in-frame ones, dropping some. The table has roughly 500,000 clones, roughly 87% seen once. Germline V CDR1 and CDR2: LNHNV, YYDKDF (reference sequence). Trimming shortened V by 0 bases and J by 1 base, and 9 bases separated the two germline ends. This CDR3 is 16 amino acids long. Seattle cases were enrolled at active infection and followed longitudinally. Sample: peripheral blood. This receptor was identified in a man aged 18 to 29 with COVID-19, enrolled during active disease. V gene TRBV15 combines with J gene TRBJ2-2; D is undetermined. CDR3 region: CATSRDRRKNTGELFF. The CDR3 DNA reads TGTGCCACCAGCAGAGATCGGCGGAAGAACACCGGGGAGCTGTTTTTT.